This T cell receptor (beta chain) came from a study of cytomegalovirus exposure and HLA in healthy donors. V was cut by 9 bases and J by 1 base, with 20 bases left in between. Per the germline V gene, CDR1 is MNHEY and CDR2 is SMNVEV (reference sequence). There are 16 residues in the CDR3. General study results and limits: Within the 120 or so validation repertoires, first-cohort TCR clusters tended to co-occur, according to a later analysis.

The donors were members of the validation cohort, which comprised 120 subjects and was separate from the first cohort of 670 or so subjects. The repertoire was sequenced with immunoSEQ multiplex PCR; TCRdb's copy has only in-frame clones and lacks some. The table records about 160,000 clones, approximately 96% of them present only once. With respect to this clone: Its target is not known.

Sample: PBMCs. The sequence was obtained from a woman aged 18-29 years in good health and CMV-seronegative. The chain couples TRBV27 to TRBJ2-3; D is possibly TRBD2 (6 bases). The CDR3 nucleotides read TGTGCCAGACTTCCGCCCCGCGGGGACCGCACAGATACGCAGTATTTT. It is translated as CARLPPRGDRTDTQYF.